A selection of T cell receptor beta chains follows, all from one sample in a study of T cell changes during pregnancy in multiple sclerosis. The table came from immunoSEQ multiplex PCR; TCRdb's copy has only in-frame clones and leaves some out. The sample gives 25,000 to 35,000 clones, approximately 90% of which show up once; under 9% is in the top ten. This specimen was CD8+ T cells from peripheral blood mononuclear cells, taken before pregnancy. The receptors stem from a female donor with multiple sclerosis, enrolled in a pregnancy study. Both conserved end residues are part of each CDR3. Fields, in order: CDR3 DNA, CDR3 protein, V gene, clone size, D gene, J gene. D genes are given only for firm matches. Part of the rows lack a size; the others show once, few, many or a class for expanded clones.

TGTGCCAGCAGTGACTCGATTGGAGAGTCCTGGGATGGCTACACCTTC	CASSDSIGESWDGYTF	TRBV6-4	NA	NA	TRBJ1-2
TGTGCCCTCGGGGGCGGGAGACCCACAGATACGCAGTATTTT	CALGGGRPTDTQYF	TRBV28	NA	NA	TRBJ2-3
TGTGCCAGCAGCCCGAACGGACAGGGGCCCTACGAGCAGTACTTC	CASSPNGQGPYEQYF	TRBV11-2	once	TRBD1	TRBJ2-7
TGTGCCAGCAGCCAGGGACAGGGGGCTATCGGTGTCGCGGGGGGCTACGAGCAGTACTTC	CASSQGQGAIGVAGGYEQYF	TRBV14	many	TRBD1	TRBJ2-7
TGTGCCAGCACCCTAGCGGGAGGACCCTACAATGAGCAGTTCTTC	CASTLAGGPYNEQFF	TRBV7-3	NA	TRBD2	TRBJ2-1
TGTGCCAGCAGCTTGGGACTAGCGGGAGACGACGAGCAGTACTTC	CASSLGLAGDDEQYF	TRBV5-5	NA	TRBD2	TRBJ2-7
TGTGCCAGCAGCCCCCCTCCGGGGAAGAACACTGAAGCTTTCTTT	CASSPPPGKNTEAFF	TRBV9	NA	NA	TRBJ1-1
TGTGCCAGCAGTTTTGACGGACAGCCTAATGAAAAACTGTTTTTT	CASSFDGQPNEKLFF	TRBV27	NA	NA	TRBJ1-4
TGCGCCAGCAGCCAAGAAGGGGGACTAGAGCAGTTCTTC	CASSQEGGLEQFF	TRBV4-1	once	NA	TRBJ2-1
TGCGCCAGCAGCCTCGTAGGGTGGACAGGGTCGGATTCACCCCTCCACTTT	CASSLVGWTGSDSPLHF	TRBV4-1	NA	TRBD1	TRBJ1-6
TGTGCCTGGAGTGTACTCACCCCCGGGGCCAAAAACATTCAGTACTTC	CAWSVLTPGAKNIQYF	TRBV30	NA	NA	TRBJ2-4
TGTGCCAGCAGCTACTACTTAGGGGTCGGCACTGAAGCTTTCTTT	CASSYYLGVGTEAFF	TRBV5-5	NA	NA	TRBJ1-1
TGTGCCAGCAGTGTTCAGGGGTCTGGGGCCAACGTCCTGACTTTC	CASSVQGSGANVLTF	TRBV28	NA	NA	TRBJ2-6
TGCGCCAGCAGCCCCCGACAGGCCTATGAGCAGTTCTTC	CASSPRQAYEQFF	TRBV4-1	NA	NA	TRBJ2-1
TGTGCCAGCAGCGTCCACGGGACTTCTAAGGGTGAGCAGTTCTTC	CASSVHGTSKGEQFF	TRBV4-2	NA	NA	TRBJ2-1
TGTGCCAGCAGTTTTAGTCAGGGGGAGGCTAATGAAAAACTGTTTTTT	CASSFSQGEANEKLFF	TRBV27	once	TRBD1	TRBJ1-4
TGTGCCAGCAGTCTAGACAGGGGTAATTCACCCCTCCACTTT	CASSLDRGNSPLHF	TRBV6-5	NA	TRBD1	TRBJ1-6
TGTGCCAGCAGCCTTTTCAGCACAGATACGCAGTATTTT	CASSLFSTDTQYF	TRBV27	NA	NA	TRBJ2-3
TGTGCCAGCAGTGAATATTCGACAGGGGCCTACGAGCAGTACTTC	CASSEYSTGAYEQYF	TRBV6-1	many	TRBD1	TRBJ2-7
TGTGCCAGCAGCTTAGAACCTAATGGGGCAGGGCGCGGCTACACCTTC	CASSLEPNGAGRGYTF	TRBV7-9	NA	NA	TRBJ1-2